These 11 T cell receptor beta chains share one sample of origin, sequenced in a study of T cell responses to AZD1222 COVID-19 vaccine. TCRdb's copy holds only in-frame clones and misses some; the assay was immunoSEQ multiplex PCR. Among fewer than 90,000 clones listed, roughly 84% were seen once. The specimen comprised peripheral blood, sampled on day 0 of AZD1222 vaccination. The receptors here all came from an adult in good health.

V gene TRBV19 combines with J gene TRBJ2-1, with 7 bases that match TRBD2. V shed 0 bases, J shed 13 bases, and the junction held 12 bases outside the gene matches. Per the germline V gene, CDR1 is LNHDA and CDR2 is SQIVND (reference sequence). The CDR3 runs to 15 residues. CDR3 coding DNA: TGTGCCAGTAGTATAGATCCCACTAGCGTGGCTCCCCAGTTCTTC. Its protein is CASSIDPTSVAPQFF.

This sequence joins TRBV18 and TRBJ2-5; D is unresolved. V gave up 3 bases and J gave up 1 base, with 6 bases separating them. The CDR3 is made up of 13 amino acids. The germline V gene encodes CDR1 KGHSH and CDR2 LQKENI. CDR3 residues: CASSPAAQETQYF. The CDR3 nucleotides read TGTGCCAGCTCACCGGCCGCCCAAGAGACCCAGTACTTC.

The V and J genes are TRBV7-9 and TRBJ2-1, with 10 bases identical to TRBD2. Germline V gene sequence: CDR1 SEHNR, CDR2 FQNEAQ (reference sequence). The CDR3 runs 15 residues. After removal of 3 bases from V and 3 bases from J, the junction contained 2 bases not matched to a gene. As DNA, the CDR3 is TGTGCCAGCAGCTTTAGCGGGGGGTTCTACAATGAGCAGTTCTTC. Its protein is CASSFSGGFYNEQFF.

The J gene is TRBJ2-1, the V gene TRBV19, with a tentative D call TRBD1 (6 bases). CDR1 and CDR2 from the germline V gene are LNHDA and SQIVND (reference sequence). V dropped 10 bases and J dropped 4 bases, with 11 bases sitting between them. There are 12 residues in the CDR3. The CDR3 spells CATTDRYNEQFF. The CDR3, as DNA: TGTGCCACCACGGACAGATACAATGAGCAGTTCTTC.

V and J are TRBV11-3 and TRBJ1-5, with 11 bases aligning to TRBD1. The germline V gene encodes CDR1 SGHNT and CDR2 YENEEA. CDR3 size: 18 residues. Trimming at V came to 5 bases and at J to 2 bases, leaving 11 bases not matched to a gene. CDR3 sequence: CASSTPGQGELGNQPQHF. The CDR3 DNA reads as TGTGCCAGCAGCACGCCGGGACAGGGGGAATTAGGCAATCAGCCCCAGCATTTT.

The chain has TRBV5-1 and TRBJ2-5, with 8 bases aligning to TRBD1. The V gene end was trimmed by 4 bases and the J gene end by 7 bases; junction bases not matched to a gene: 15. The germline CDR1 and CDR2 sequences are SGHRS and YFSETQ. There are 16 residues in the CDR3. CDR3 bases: TGCGCCAGCAGCGCGCAGGGACAGGATGGTTTAGGGACCCAGTACTTC. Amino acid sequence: CASSAQGQDGLGTQYF.

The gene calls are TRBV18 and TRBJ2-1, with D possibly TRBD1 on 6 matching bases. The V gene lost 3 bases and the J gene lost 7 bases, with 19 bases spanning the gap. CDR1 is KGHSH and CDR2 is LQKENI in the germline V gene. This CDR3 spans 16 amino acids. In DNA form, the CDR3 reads TGTGCCAGCTCACCGCCCAGGCGGACAGAGATAAATGAGCAGTTCTTC. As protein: CASSPPRRTEINEQFF. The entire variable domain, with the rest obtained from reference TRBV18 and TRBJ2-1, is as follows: NAGVMQNPRHLVRRRGQEARLRCSPMKGHSHVYWYRQLPEEGLKFMVYLQKENIIDESGMPKERFSAEFPKEGPSILRIQQVVRGDSAAYFCASSPPRRTEINEQFFGPGTRLTVL.

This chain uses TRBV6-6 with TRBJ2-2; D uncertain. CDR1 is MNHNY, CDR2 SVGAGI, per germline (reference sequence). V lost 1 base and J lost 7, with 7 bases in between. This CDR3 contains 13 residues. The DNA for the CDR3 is TGTGCCAGCAGTTACTATACGGGCGGGGAGCTGTTTTTT. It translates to CASSYYTGGELFF.

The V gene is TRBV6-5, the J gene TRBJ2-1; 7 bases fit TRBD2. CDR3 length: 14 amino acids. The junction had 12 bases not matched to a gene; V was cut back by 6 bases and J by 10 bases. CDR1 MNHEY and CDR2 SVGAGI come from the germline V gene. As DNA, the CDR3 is TGTGCCAGCAGCCAAAGCCGCGGGAGTGGAGAGCAGTTCTTC. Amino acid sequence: CASSQSRGSGEQFF.

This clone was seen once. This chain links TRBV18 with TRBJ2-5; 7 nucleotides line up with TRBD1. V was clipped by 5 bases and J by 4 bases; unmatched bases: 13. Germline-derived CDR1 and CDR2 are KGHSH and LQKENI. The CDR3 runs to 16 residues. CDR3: CASSSKREQGLETQYF. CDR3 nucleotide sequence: TGTGCCAGCTCATCAAAGAGGGAACAGGGGCTAGAGACCCAGTACTTC. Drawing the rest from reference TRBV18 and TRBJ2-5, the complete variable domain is NAGVMQNPRHLVRRRGQEARLRCSPMKGHSHVYWYRQLPEEGLKFMVYLQKENIIDESGMPKERFSAEFPKEGPSILRIQQVVRGDSAAYFCASSSKREQGLETQYFGPGTRLLVL.

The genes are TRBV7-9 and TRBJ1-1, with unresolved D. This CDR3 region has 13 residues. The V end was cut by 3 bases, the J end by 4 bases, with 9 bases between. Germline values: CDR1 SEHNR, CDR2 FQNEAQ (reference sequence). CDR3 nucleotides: TGTGCCAGCAGCTTTAGTTTGGGCACTGAAGCTTTCTTT. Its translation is CASSFSLGTEAFF.